Each of the 12 T cell receptor beta chains below was sequenced from the same sample in a study of T-cell memory formation after mild COVID-19. In TCRdb, the 5' RACE reads were re-called with MiXCR into one record per CDR3 protein. The data show around 130,000 distinct CDR3 sequences, approximately 16% seen once. Sequences were obtained from PBMCs or a T cell subset sorted from them (not recorded which). The receptors here all came from an adult woman who had mild COVID-19 (a few samples of this study predate the infection). Cell type and time point are not known.

This chain joins TRBV4-3 and TRBJ1-6; D is ambiguous. V was trimmed by 5 bases and J by 0 bases, leaving 8 bases between them. This CDR3 is 15 amino acids long. Germline CDR1 is LGHNA and CDR2 is YSLEER. The CDR3 coding sequence is TGCGCCAGCAGCAGGGAGAGCTCCTATAATTCACCCCTCCACTTT. Its translation: CASSRESSYNSPLHF.

This clonotype showed up just a few times. The chain is built from TRBV29-1 and TRBJ2-6, with a weak D call TRBD1 (6 bases). V lost 8 bases and J 2 bases, leaving 19 bases between the germline ends. CDR3 length: 16 residues. CDR1 and CDR2 (germline): SQVTM, ANQGSEA. CDR3 loop: CSIRNREKTGANVLTF. The CDR3 DNA reads as TGCAGCATCAGGAACAGGGAGAAGACTGGGGCCAACGTCCTGACTTTC. Filled out from reference TRBV29-1 and TRBJ2-6, the complete variable domain reads SAVISQKPSRDICQRGTSLTIQCQVDSQVTMMFWYRQQPGQSLTLIATANQGSEATYESGFVIDKFPISRPNLTFSTLTVSNMSPEDSSIYLCSIRNREKTGANVLTFGAGSRLTVL.

This chain links TRBV12-3 or TRBV12-4 with TRBJ1-5; D ambiguous. The ends were cut back, 2 bases at V and 0 bases at J, with 11 bases in the middle. The CDR3 is 16 amino acids. The DNA of the CDR3 is TGTGCCAGCAGTTTAATCCCAAACCCTAGCAATCAGCCCCAGCATTTT. Encoded protein: CASSLIPNPSNQPQHF.

The chain combines TRBV6-5 with TRBJ2-2; 14 nucleotides line up with TRBD2. Germline lookup yields CDR1 MNHEY and CDR2 SVGAGI. V trimming: 9 bases; J trimming: 3 bases; junction bases outside the gene matches: 15. The CDR3 has 19 amino acids. This CDR3 reads CASHFLGLAGGGDTGELFF. The DNA of the CDR3 is TGTGCCAGTCATTTTCTCGGACTAGCGGGAGGCGGGGACACCGGGGAGCTGTTTTTT.

V gene TRBV18 combines with J gene TRBJ2-7, with D perhaps TRBD1 (6 bases). Germline-derived CDR1 and CDR2 are KGHSH and LQKENI. CDR3 length: 14 amino acids. V lost 7 bases to trimming and J lost 7 bases, with 20 bases between them. The CDR3 sequence is CASFTTGFSLEQYF. DNA for the CDR3: TGTGCCAGCTTCACCACAGGGTTCTCCCTGGAGCAGTACTTC.

The chain couples TRBV29-1 to TRBJ2-6; D is unresolved. Trimming cost V 5 bases and J 0 bases, with 11 bases left between them. The germline V gene encodes CDR1 SQVTM and CDR2 ANQGSEA. This CDR3 comprises 15 residues. In DNA form, the CDR3 reads TGCAGCGTTACGAGCAGCTCCTCTGGGGCCAACGTCCTGACTTTC. Translated: CSVTSSSSGANVLTF.

This clonotype was found a few times. The rearrangement joins TRBV20-1 to TRBJ1-1; no definite D call. Germline lookup yields CDR1 DFQATT and CDR2 SNEGSKA (reference sequence). V lost 0 bases and J 0 bases, leaving 5 bases between the germline ends. The CDR3 runs to 13 residues. The CDR3: CSARDQVNTEAFF. The CDR3 DNA reads as TGCAGTGCTAGAGATCAGGTGAACACTGAAGCTTTCTTT.

This clonotype was counted ten times or more. V gene TRBV25-1 combines with J gene TRBJ2-1; no reliable D call. The V gene's germline CDR1 is MGHDK and CDR2 SYGVNS. V gave up 2 bases and J gave up 5 bases, with 10 bases separating them. The CDR3 sequence is 14 residues long. The DNA of the CDR3 is TGTGCCAGCAGTGAAGGTTCAGATAACAATGAGCAGTTCTTC. Its translation: CASSEGSDNNEQFF.

The chain uses TRBV15 and TRBJ1-2; 9 nucleotides align to TRBD1. Trimming cost V 1 base and J 13 bases; bases outside gene matches: 13. The CDR3 has 15 residues. CDR1 is LNHNV and CDR2 is YYDKDF in the germline V gene (reference sequence). Here the CDR3 reads CATSRGRGGQGLFTF. The CDR3 DNA reads TGTGCCACCAGCAGAGGTCGGGGGGGACAGGGCCTTTTCACCTTC. Complete variable domain (other parts from reference TRBV15 and TRBJ1-2): DAMVIQNPRYQVTQFGKPVTLSCSQTLNHNVMYWYQQKSSQAPKLLFHYYDKDFNNEADTPDNFQSRRPNTSFCFLDIRSPGLGDTAMYLCATSRGRGGQGLFTFGSGTRLTVV.

The table lists this clonotype with a few counts. CDR3 protein: CASSQERDRQISSGANVLTF. Here the CDR3 DNA reads TGTGCCAGCAGCCAAGAACGGGACAGGCAGATTAGCTCTGGGGCCAACGTCCTGACTTTC. V gene TRBV14 combines with J gene TRBJ2-6; 8 bases align to TRBD1. The CDR3 has 20 residues. Germline assignment: CDR1 SGHDN and CDR2 FVKESK. V shed 0 bases and J 0 bases; nucleotides not matched to a gene: 10.

This clonotype was seen a few times. The rearrangement joins TRBV12-3 or TRBV12-4 to TRBJ2-1; D ambiguous. V lost 3 bases, J lost 12 bases, and 6 bases lay in between. The CDR3 totals 10 residues. CDR3 in DNA: TGTGCCAGCAGTTTCGACTCGCAGTTCTTC. This codes for CASSFDSQFF.

This clonotype appeared a single time. V usage is TRBV7-7 and J usage is TRBJ2-3; D is undetermined. The germline V gene encodes CDR1 SSHAT and CDR2 FNYEAQ (reference sequence). The CDR3 is 13 residues long. V was cut by 5 bases and J by 3 bases, with 9 bases left in between. The CDR3 DNA reads as TGTGCCAGCAGCCCCACCACGACAGATACGCAGTATTTT. Its protein product is CASSPTTTDTQYF.